This T cell receptor (beta chain) was captured in a study of blood T cell repertoires in COVID-19. About the research overall: Researchers got acute and convalescent COVID-19 samples from the United States, Italy and Spain. Sources were T cells, B-cell-depleted T cells, or PBMCs; the material itself was cDNA or gDNA.

The CDR3 is made up of 14 amino acids. V lost 3 bases to trimming and J lost 1 base; unmatched junction nucleotides: 2. In germline, CDR1 is WSHSY, CDR2 SAAADI. In the original analysis: Cell counts per sample came from amplifying reference gene primers. Using immunoSEQ multiplex PCR, the repertoire was profiled, and TCRdb retains in-frame clones only, with some absent. V and J calls and clone size are as listed in that table; D and trimming were resolved from the DNA. The sample carries about 25,000 clones, 80% to 90% recorded once. Material for sequencing was peripheral blood. This clonotype was obtained from a man between 65 and 85 years old in a cohort sampled during active COVID-19. The V gene is TRBV10-2, the J gene TRBJ1-1; 7 nucleotides agree with TRBD1. CDR3 protein: CASSDRGRNTEAFF. The DNA of the CDR3 is TGCGCCAGCAGTGATAGGGGGCGGAACACTGAAGCTTTCTTT.